These 26 T cell receptor beta chains were sequenced from one sample in a study of T cells in Graves' hyperthyroidism and ophthalmopathy. What was amplified from RNA transcripts were TCR beta CDR3 regions. HTBI primers were the set used in a first-round RT-PCR of the TCR CDR3. Each CDR3 protein gets one entry after TCRdb re-called the multiplex PCR reads with MiXCR. This table has under 350,000 distinct CDR3 sequences, 18% appearing once. The sequenced material came from blood. Receptors originate from a woman aged 50 to 60 with Graves' hyperthyroidism.

This clonotype was observed at least ten times. The chain employs TRBV20-1 and TRBJ2-7; 8 nucleotides match TRBD2. The CDR3 sequence is 16 residues long. V gave up 3 bases and J gave up 0 bases; unmatched junction bases: 10. Germline CDR1 reads DFQATT; CDR2 reads SNEGSKA (reference sequence). The chain's CDR3 is CSASLSGGPSSYEQYF. The CDR3 bases are TGCAGTGCTAGTTTATCGGGAGGGCCTAGCTCCTACGAGCAGTACTTC.

This clonotype was counted only a few times. The chain uses TRBV24-1 and TRBJ2-5; 11 positions agree with TRBD2. Germline CDR1 reads KGHDR; CDR2 reads SFDVKD. The CDR3 has 14 residues. Trimming removed 7 bases from V and 7 bases from J; junction bases left unmatched: 7. Here the CDR3 DNA reads TGTGCCACCAGCCAACTAGCGGGAGATGGGACCCAGTACTTC. Translated, it gives CATSQLAGDGTQYF.

As for this clonotype: It may be a read error: a sequence one base away is much more abundant. The CDR3 spells CASRRTSTLNTEVFF. CDR3 DNA: TGTGCCAGCAGAAGGACTTCTACTTTGAACACTGAAGTTTTCTTT. The gene calls are TRBV28 and TRBJ1-1; D is unresolved. Germline V gene sequence: CDR1 MDHEN, CDR2 SYDVKM. The CDR3 length is 15 residues.

This clonotype was picked up a small number of times. V and J are TRBV19 and TRBJ2-3; 10 bases map to TRBD1. This CDR3 has 15 amino acids. The V and J ends lost 3 bases and 3 bases, in that order; junction bases with no gene match: 3. Germline assignment: CDR1 LNHDA and CDR2 SQIVND (reference sequence). DNA for the CDR3: TGTGCCAGTAGTATGCCGGGACAGGGGACAGATACGCAGTATTTT. It codes for CASSMPGQGTDTQYF.

This clonotype was seen a handful of times. The CDR3 DNA reads as TGCAGTGCTAGTGATAGCGGGAAGGGGGGCACCGGGGAGCTGTTTTTT. Protein product: CSASDSGKGGTGELFF. This sequence joins TRBV20-1 and TRBJ2-2; 8 bases line up with TRBD2. V gave up 3 bases and J gave up 4 bases; unmatched junction bases: 10. CDR1 is DFQATT, CDR2 SNEGSKA, per germline (reference sequence). The CDR3 covers 16 residues.

The CDR3 coding sequence is TGCGCCAGCAGCTTGGCGTTGCAGGCCTACGAGCAGTACTTC. It codes for CASSLALQAYEQYF. V gene TRBV5-1 combines with J gene TRBJ2-7; D is unclear. This CDR3 comprises 14 residues. Germline V gene sequence: CDR1 SGHRS, CDR2 YFSETQ. V lost 0 bases to trimming and J lost 2 bases, with 9 bases between them.

As regards this clonotype: This sequence may be a read error, since a much larger clone differs from it by one base. The chain links TRBV9 to TRBJ1-2; D call uncertain. The length of the CDR3 is 12 residues. Germline V CDR1 and CDR2: SGDLS, YYNGEE. The CDR3 loop reads CASSVGDDGYAF. The CDR3 nucleotides are TGTGCCAGCAGCGTAGGAGATGATGGCTACGCCTTC. The full variable domain, in which reference TRBV9 and TRBJ1-2 provide the parts outside the CDR3, is DSGVTQTPKHLITATGQRVTLRCSPRSGDLSVYWYQQSLDQGLQFLIQYYNGEERAKGNILERFSAQQFPDLHSELNLSSLELGDSALYFCASSVGDDGYAFGSGTRLTVV.

This clonotype was picked up many times. V is TRBV2 and J is TRBJ1-5; 9 bases map to TRBD1. With V trimmed by 6 bases and J by 3 bases, 6 bases remained unmatched. The CDR3 runs 15 residues. Germline lookup yields CDR1 SNHLY and CDR2 FYNNEI. The DNA for the CDR3 is TGTGCCAGCAGGGACCGGACAGGGGACAATCAGCCCCAGCATTTT. Translation gives CASRDRTGDNQPQHF.

This clonotype was seen only a few times. This chain joins TRBV4-2 and TRBJ1-5, with unresolved D. The V gene lost 1 base and the J gene lost 3 bases, with 10 bases spanning the gap. This CDR3 comprises 15 residues. The germline V gene encodes CDR1 LGHNA and CDR2 YNFKEQ. The CDR3 nucleotides are TGTGCCAGCAGCCAAGGCCAAGGAGACAATCAGCCCCAGCATTTT. This encodes CASSQGQGDNQPQHF.

This clonotype occurred many times. J is TRBJ2-2 and V is TRBV5-1; 7 bases are a match to TRBD1. This CDR3 spans 16 amino acids. The J segment lost 4 bases and the V segment lost 2 bases, leaving 8 bases of the junction unmatched. Germline CDR1 reads SGHRS; CDR2 reads YFSETQ. CDR3: CASSLTGDVGTGELFF. The CDR3 DNA reads as TGCGCCAGCAGCTTAACAGGGGACGTGGGCACCGGGGAGCTGTTTTTT.

This chain uses TRBV6-1 with TRBJ2-1; 15 nucleotides match TRBD2. The V segment lost 4 bases and the J segment 5 bases; nucleotides outside the gene matches: 21. The germline V gene has CDR1 MNHNS and CDR2 SASEGT. The CDR3 has 22 amino acids. The CDR3 DNA reads TGTGCCAGCAGTGGCGGACAGGGTTGGACTAGCGGGAGGGCCCTCTTAAACAATGAGCAGTTCTTC. Amino acids: CASSGGQGWTSGRALLNNEQFF.

V usage is TRBV12-3 or TRBV12-4 and J usage is TRBJ2-1; 11 bases line up with TRBD1. With 5 bases clipped from V and 10 bases from J, the junction kept 7 bases outside the gene matches. This CDR3 spans 14 amino acids. The CDR3 loop is CASSAPGQGGEQFF. The CDR3, as DNA: TGTGCCAGCAGTGCTCCGGGACAGGGGGGCGAGCAGTTCTTC.

On this clonotype: Relative to the germline gene, one junction end is altered; a read error may explain this. The rearrangement links TRBV10-3 to TRBJ1-5; D perhaps matches TRBD1 (6 bases). CDR1 is ENHRY, CDR2 SYGVKD, per germline. The CDR3 extends over 17 amino acids. The CDR3, as DNA: TGTGCCATCAGATCCCCCGGGACATATACTAGCAATCAGTCCCAGCATTTT. Amino acids: CAIRSPGTYTSNQSQHF.

This clonotype was found once. CDR3: CASSVGQGASSGANVLTF. CDR3 DNA: TGTGCCAGCAGCGTCGGGCAGGGGGCGTCATCTGGGGCCAACGTCCTGACTTTC. The chain combines TRBV9 with TRBJ2-6; 8 bases agree with TRBD1. This CDR3 comprises 18 residues. V dropped 2 bases and J dropped 1; count of bases not matched to a gene: 8. Germline V gene sequence: CDR1 SGDLS, CDR2 YYNGEE.

This clonotype was seen a few times. V is TRBV7-9 and J is TRBJ1-2; D unresolved. Trimming removed 1 base from V and 2 bases from J, with 8 bases in between. CDR1 SEHNR and CDR2 FQNEAQ come from the germline V gene (reference sequence). This CDR3 comprises 14 residues. The CDR3 DNA is TGTGCCAGCAGCTTAGACTGGTCGAACTATGGCTACACCTTC. Its protein is CASSLDWSNYGYTF.

This clonotype was picked up many times. The V gene is TRBV20-1, the J gene TRBJ2-5; 7 nucleotides line up with TRBD1. Germline V gene sequence: CDR1 DFQATT, CDR2 SNEGSKA (reference sequence). V shed 7 bases and J 1 base; nucleotides not matched to a gene: 12. The CDR3 totals 15 residues. CDR3 sequence reads: CSGSRGDRAQETQYF. CDR3 DNA sequence: TGCAGTGGCTCGAGGGGAGACAGGGCCCAAGAGACCCAGTACTTC.

This sequence joins TRBV20-1 and TRBJ2-1; the D gene is possibly TRBD2 (5 bases). V was pared by 5 bases and J by 10 bases, with 18 bases between. This CDR3 has 13 residues. In germline, CDR1 is DFQATT, CDR2 SNEGSKA (reference sequence). The CDR3 protein is CSAAHPDSTEQFF. The CDR3 bases are TGCAGTGCTGCCCACCCGGACTCGACAGAGCAGTTCTTC.

The gene calls are TRBV4-2 and TRBJ1-6, with D maybe TRBD1 (6 bases). Germline CDR1 reads LGHNA; CDR2 reads YNFKEQ. Trimming shortened V by 0 bases and J by 4 bases, and 16 bases separated the two germline ends. CDR3 size: 18 residues. The CDR3 nucleotides are TGTGCCAGCAGCCAAGATCTTCCCGCAGGGGTGTATAATTCACCCCTCCACTTT. Amino acid sequence: CASSQDLPAGVYNSPLHF.

In its sample, this clonotype was seen many times. This chain uses TRBV6-1 with TRBJ2-3; D ambiguous. Between the trimmed V and J ends, which lost 3 bases and 2 bases, there was a span of 6 bases. Germline V gene sequence: CDR1 MNHNS, CDR2 SASEGT. The CDR3 runs 13 residues. The CDR3 protein is CASSDSITDTQYF. CDR3 nucleotide sequence: TGTGCCAGCAGTGACAGTATCACAGATACGCAGTATTTT.

This clonotype was recorded at least ten times. The chain combines TRBV20-1 with TRBJ2-3, with D perhaps assigned TRBD1 or TRBD2 (5 bases each). The CDR3 contains 14 residues. CDR1 and CDR2 from the germline V gene are DFQATT and SNEGSKA (reference sequence). V was clipped by 6 bases and J by 2 bases, with 15 bases between them. CDR3: CSAAMGRHTDTQYF. The CDR3 DNA reads as TGCAGTGCCGCGATGGGACGGCACACAGATACGCAGTATTTT.

This clonotype was found many times. The chain is built from TRBV20-1 and TRBJ2-5; possibly TRBD1 or TRBD2 for D (6 bases each). The CDR3 has 13 residues. Germline assignment: CDR1 DFQATT and CDR2 SNEGSKA (reference sequence). Trimming left V 5 bases short and J 5 bases short, with 15 bases between. In nucleotides, the CDR3 is TGCAGTGCTGGGGACACGGGGGTGGAGACCCAGTACTTC. Translating gives CSAGDTGVETQYF.

The count of this clonotype is one. A much larger clone differs from this one at a single base, so this may be a read error. This chain links TRBV12-3 or TRBV12-4 with TRBJ1-1; D gene uncertain. The CDR3 sequence is 11 residues long. The chain's CDR3 is CARSSTRSAFF. The CDR3 DNA sequence: TGTGCCCGCAGTTCGACCCGGTCGGCTTTCTTT.

This clonotype was seen ten or more times. The DNA of the CDR3 is TGTGCCACGTCCAGCCAGGGGGCCGAAGCTTTCTTT. It codes for CATSSQGAEAFF. The V call is TRBV5-8, the J call TRBJ1-1; TRBD1 matches at 8 bases. The germline CDR1 and CDR2 sequences are SGHTS and YDEGEE. The CDR3 spans 12 residues. The junction had 9 bases not matched to a gene; V was cut back by 9 bases and J by 8 bases.

This clonotype has a count of ten or more. V and J are TRBV2 and TRBJ2-5; D perhaps matches TRBD2 (6 bases). Germline CDR1 and CDR2: SNHLY and FYNNEI. V was clipped by 7 bases and J by 9 bases, with 21 bases between them. The length of the CDR3 is 14 residues. The DNA of the CDR3 is TGTGCCAGCAAAAACCGGGACTCCTCCCCCGCCCAGTACTTC. This encodes CASKNRDSSPAQYF. The full variable domain, completed using reference TRBV2 and TRBJ2-5, is EPEVTQTPSHQVTQMGQEVILRCVPISNHLYFYWYRQILGQKVEFLVSFYNNEISEKSEIFDDQFSVERPDGSNFTLKIRSTKLEDSAMYFCASKNRDSSPAQYFGPGTRLLVL.

This clonotype was observed at least ten times. The genes are TRBV11-2 and TRBJ2-1; the match to TRBD2 covers 8 bases. In germline, CDR1 is SGHAT, CDR2 FQNNGV. The V and J ends lost 1 base and 7 bases, in that order; junction bases with no gene match: 6. The CDR3 loop spans 15 amino acids. In nucleotides, the CDR3 is TGTGCCAGCAGCTTAGGGTTAGGCGGGGGGAATGAGCAGTTCTTC. Translated: CASSLGLGGGNEQFF.

This clonotype was seen at least ten times. The chain joins TRBV3-1 to TRBJ2-3, with 8 bases lining up with TRBD2. This CDR3 is 17 amino acids long. Germline loops: CDR1 LGHDT, CDR2 YNNKEL (reference sequence). With 0 bases clipped from V and 0 bases from J, the junction kept 5 bases outside the gene matches. The CDR3 reads CASSQEILADSTDTQYF. CDR3 coding DNA: TGTGCCAGCAGCCAAGAAATACTAGCGGATAGCACAGATACGCAGTATTTT.